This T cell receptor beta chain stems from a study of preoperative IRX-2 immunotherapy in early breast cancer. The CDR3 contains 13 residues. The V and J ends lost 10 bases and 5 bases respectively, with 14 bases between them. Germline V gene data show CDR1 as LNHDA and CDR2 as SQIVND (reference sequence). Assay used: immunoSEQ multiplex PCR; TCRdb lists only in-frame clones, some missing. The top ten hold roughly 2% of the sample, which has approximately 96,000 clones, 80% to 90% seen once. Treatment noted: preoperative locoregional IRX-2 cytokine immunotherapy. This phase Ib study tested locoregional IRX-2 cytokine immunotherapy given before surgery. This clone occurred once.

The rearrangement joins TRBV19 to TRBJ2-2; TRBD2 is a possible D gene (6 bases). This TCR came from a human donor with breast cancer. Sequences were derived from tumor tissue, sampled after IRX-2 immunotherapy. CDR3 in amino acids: CAIEGRETGELFF. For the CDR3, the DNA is TGTGCCATAGAAGGACGGGAGACCGGGGAGCTGTTTTTT.